The next 27 T cell receptor beta chains were all read from a single sample in a study of T cells after yellow fever vaccination. TCRdb recomputed calls from the 5' RACE reads with MiXCR, one row per CDR3 protein. The sample yields 450,000 to 550,000 distinct CDR3 sequences, about 19% seen once. This sample comprised PBMCs, obtained 15 days after the yellow fever booster vaccination. These receptors were obtained from a man in his thirties or forties who received the YFV17D yellow fever vaccine.

The chain employs TRBV7-3 and TRBJ2-2; D may be TRBD1 (5 bases). This CDR3 comprises 15 residues. Per germline, CDR1 SGHTA and CDR2 FQGTGA. Between the trimmed V and J ends, which lost 5 bases and 3 bases, there was a span of 13 bases. As DNA, the CDR3 is TGTGCCAGCAGCCCACTCGTAGGGGACACCGGGGAGCTGTTTTTT. Protein: CASSPLVGDTGELFF. The full variable domain, in which reference TRBV7-3 and TRBJ2-2 provide the parts outside the CDR3, is GAGVSQTPSNKVTEKGKYVELRCDPISGHTALYWYRQSLGQGPEFLIYFQGTGAADDSGLPNDRFFAVRPEGSVSTLKIQRTERGDSAVYLCASSPLVGDTGELFFGEGSRLTVL.

This chain connects TRBV10-3 to TRBJ2-7; D call uncertain. The CDR3 is 12 residues long. CDR1 and CDR2 from the germline V gene are ENHRY and SYGVKD. V was cut by 0 bases and J by 7 bases, with 7 bases left in between. In DNA, the CDR3 is TGTGCCATCAGTGAGTCACGAGTTGAGCAGTACTTC. It codes for CAISESRVEQYF.

In its sample, this clonotype was seen a few times. This sequence joins TRBV20-1 and TRBJ1-1, with D perhaps TRBD1 (5 bases). Germline V gene data show CDR1 as DFQATT and CDR2 as SNEGSKA (reference sequence). The CDR3 sequence is 11 residues long. Between the trimmed V and J ends, which lost 7 bases and 5 bases, there was a span of 11 bases. For the CDR3, the DNA is TGCAGTGTGGGGGGGGAGACTGAAGCTTTCTTT. Translated: CSVGGETEAFF.

This clonotype occurred once. The rearrangement uses TRBV10-3 and TRBJ2-1; tentatively, D is TRBD2 (5 bases). Looked up from germline, CDR1 is ENHRY and CDR2 is SYGVKD. The CDR3 spans 13 residues. Trimming stripped 4 bases from V and 6 bases from J, with 10 bases between. The CDR3 bases are TGTGCCATCAGTGGATGGAGCGGCAATGAGCAGTTCTTC. The encoded protein is CAISGWSGNEQFF.

This chain connects TRBV5-1 to TRBJ2-1, with TRBD2 matching 12 bases. The CDR3 sequence is 15 residues long. CDR1 and CDR2 from the germline V gene are SGHRS and YFSETQ. V shed 0 bases and J 8 bases; nucleotides not matched to a gene: 3. The CDR3 loop is CASSLVPSGRDEQFF. The CDR3 DNA sequence: TGCGCCAGCAGCTTGGTTCCTAGCGGGAGGGATGAGCAGTTCTTC.

This clonotype was detected only a few times. Here the CDR3 reads CASAPGGSQETQYF. The CDR3 DNA follows: TGCGCCAGCGCCCCCGGCGGGAGCCAAGAGACCCAGTACTTC. The chain recombines TRBV5-1 with TRBJ2-5; 7 positions agree with TRBD2. The CDR3 is made up of 14 amino acids. Germline lookup yields CDR1 SGHRS and CDR2 YFSETQ. With V trimmed by 7 bases and J by 1 base, 7 bases remained unmatched.

A word on this clonotype: Sequence at one end of the junction differs from germline and may be a read error. J is TRBJ2-1 and V is TRBV9, with 10 bases matching TRBD1. The germline gives CDR1 SGDLS, CDR2 YYNGEE. CDR3 length equals 15 residues. The CDR3 is CASSVWTDLDRGLVF. The CDR3 region has the DNA TGTGCCAGCAGCGTATGGACTGATTTAGACAGGGGGCTCGTCTTC.

The rearrangement uses TRBV12-3 or TRBV12-4 and TRBJ2-2; D call uncertain. This CDR3 spans 13 amino acids. V was clipped by 3 bases and J by 6 bases, with 8 bases between them. DNA for the CDR3: TGTGCCAGCAGTTTCACGGAGCCCGGGGAGCTGTTTTTT. The encoded protein is CASSFTEPGELFF.

The chain combines TRBV5-1 with TRBJ2-2, with TRBD1 matching over 7 bases. CDR1 is SGHRS, CDR2 YFSETQ, per germline. Trimming at V came to 4 bases and at J to 2 bases, leaving 8 bases not matched to a gene. The CDR3 is made up of 16 amino acids. The chain's CDR3 is CASSQGGAGNTGELFF. In nucleotides, the CDR3 is TGCGCCAGCAGCCAAGGGGGCGCGGGTAACACCGGGGAGCTGTTTTTT.

The V gene is TRBV6-2 or TRBV6-3, the J gene TRBJ1-1; possibly TRBD1 for D (5 bases). The CDR3 runs to 14 residues. Trimming left V 0 bases short and J 1 base short, with 6 bases between. The germline CDR1 and CDR2 sequences are MNHEY and SVGEGT. In nucleotides, the CDR3 is TGTGCCAGCAGTTACTCGACAGCGAACACTGAAGCTTTCTTT. This encodes CASSYSTANTEAFF.

CDR3 protein: CATSRDKLFRAQYF. For the CDR3, the DNA is TGTGCCACCAGCAGAGATAAACTTTTTCGAGCGCAGTATTTT. The chain couples TRBV15 to TRBJ2-3; D gene uncertain. V was trimmed by 0 bases and J by 10 bases, leaving 14 bases between them. The CDR3 sequence is 14 residues long. Germline V gene sequence: CDR1 LNHNV, CDR2 YYDKDF (reference sequence).

This clonotype was recorded a few times. The chain employs TRBV3-1 and TRBJ2-7; TRBD1 is a possible D gene (5 bases). Trimming took 1 base from V and 3 from J, leaving 10 bases between them. The germline V gene encodes CDR1 LGHDT and CDR2 YNNKEL (reference sequence). CDR3 length equals 14 residues. CDR3 nucleotide sequence: TGTGCCAGCAGCCAAGGTATAGGGGTCTACGAGCAGTACTTC. Translated: CASSQGIGVYEQYF.

The chain links TRBV11-2 to TRBJ2-1; TRBD2 matches 10 bases. Per the germline V gene, CDR1 is SGHAT and CDR2 is FQNNGV. V was clipped by 5 bases and J by 2 bases; unmatched bases: 12. This CDR3 region has 18 residues. DNA of the CDR3: TGTGCCAGCAGCATCCCCAGCGGGAGGGCCCAGACCTACAATGAGCAGTTCTTC. Amino acid sequence: CASSIPSGRAQTYNEQFF.

This chain uses TRBV6-5 with TRBJ2-7, with unresolved D. The CDR3 runs to 15 residues. The germline V and J ends were trimmed by 2 bases and 2 bases, with 13 bases remaining between them. CDR1 is MNHEY and CDR2 is SVGAGI in the germline V gene. In DNA, the CDR3 is TGTGCCAGCAGTTACATTGATCGGGCGGCCTACGAGCAGTACTTC. Its protein is CASSYIDRAAYEQYF.

This clonotype turned up a few times. The V gene is TRBV12-3 or TRBV12-4, the J gene TRBJ1-3, with no clear D. Trimming left V 3 bases short and J 5 bases short, with 11 bases between. The length of the CDR3 is 14 residues. This CDR3 reads CASSFLELRNTIYF. The CDR3 DNA reads TGTGCCAGCAGTTTTCTCGAATTGAGAAACACCATATATTTT.

The chain uses TRBV9 and TRBJ2-1, with 10 bases fitting TRBD2. There are 15 residues in the CDR3. Germline V gene sequence: CDR1 SGDLS, CDR2 YYNGEE. With V trimmed by 1 base and J by 10 bases, 8 bases remained unmatched. The CDR3 reads CASSVPASGSQEQFF. CDR3 in DNA: TGTGCCAGCAGCGTACCGGCTAGCGGGAGCCAGGAGCAGTTCTTC.

The CDR3 loop is CASSLSGRGENIQYF. The CDR3 nucleotides read TGTGCCAGCAGTCTTAGCGGGAGAGGGGAAAACATTCAGTACTTC. The chain recombines TRBV12-3 or TRBV12-4 with TRBJ2-4; TRBD2 agrees at 9 bases. The CDR3 is 15 residues long. Trimming cost V 5 bases and J 5 bases; bases outside gene matches: 7.

The chain links TRBV12-3 or TRBV12-4 to TRBJ2-1; TRBD2 agrees at 9 bases. The ends lost 7 bases at V and 5 bases at J; junction bases unmatched: 12. CDR3 size: 16 residues. DNA of the CDR3: TGTGCCAGCACCACTCCGGGGGCTAGCGGGAACAATGAGCAGTTCTTC. Translated: CASTTPGASGNNEQFF.

This chain connects TRBV3-1 to TRBJ2-5; 10 bases line up with TRBD1. In germline, CDR1 is LGHDT, CDR2 YNNKEL (reference sequence). Unmatched junction bases numbered 8, after V lost 5 bases and J lost 5 bases. The CDR3 has 15 amino acids. The CDR3 DNA sequence: TGTGCCAGCAGCGTACGGACAGGGGGGTTGGAGACCCAGTACTTC. Translating it yields CASSVRTGGLETQYF.

This clonotype was found a few times. The J gene is TRBJ2-3, the V gene TRBV9; tentative D call: TRBD2 (5 bases). The germline V and J ends were trimmed by 0 bases and 1 base, with 6 bases remaining between them. This CDR3 region has 14 residues. CDR1 is SGDLS, CDR2 YYNGEE, per germline. CDR3 region: CASSVVARTDTQYF. The CDR3 DNA reads as TGTGCCAGCAGCGTAGTAGCGCGCACAGATACGCAGTATTTT. The variable domain in full, completed from reference TRBV9 and TRBJ2-3, reads DSGVTQTPKHLITATGQRVTLRCSPRSGDLSVYWYQQSLDQGLQFLIQYYNGEERAKGNILERFSAQQFPDLHSELNLSSLELGDSALYFCASSVVARTDTQYFGPGTRLTVL.

A few counts support this clonotype. This chain links TRBV7-2 with TRBJ2-7, with 12 bases fitting TRBD2. The CDR3 length is 15 residues. The junction had 4 bases not matched to a gene; V was cut back by 4 bases and J by 3 bases. Germline CDR1 reads SGHTA; CDR2 reads FQGNSA. The CDR3 coding sequence is TGTGCCAGCAGCTCTACTAGCGGGAGGCACTACGAGCAGTACTTC. It encodes CASSSTSGRHYEQYF.

In its sample, this clonotype was seen a few times. CDR3 nucleotides: TGTGCCAGCAACCCCTTGAGGGTTTCGTACGCCCAGTACTTC. It is translated as CASNPLRVSYAQYF. The chain combines TRBV7-8 with TRBJ2-5, with D tentatively TRBD2 (5 bases). Trimming removed 7 bases at V and 9 bases at J, with 21 bases between. CDR1 is SGHVS and CDR2 is FQNEAQ in the germline V gene. The CDR3 has 14 amino acids.

The chain links TRBV18 to TRBJ2-3, with 11 bases fitting TRBD2. From germline, CDR1 is KGHSH and CDR2 LQKENI. J lost 4 bases, V lost 0 bases, and 6 bases had no gene match. The CDR3 runs to 17 residues. In nucleotides, the CDR3 is TGTGCCAGCTCACCACCGGGGGCACTAGCGGGAGCAGATACGCAGTATTTT. Translation gives CASSPPGALAGADTQYF. Drawing the rest from reference TRBV18 and TRBJ2-3, the complete variable domain is NAGVMQNPRHLVRRRGQEARLRCSPMKGHSHVYWYRQLPEEGLKFMVYLQKENIIDESGMPKERFSAEFPKEGPSILRIQQVVRGDSAAYFCASSPPGALAGADTQYFGPGTRLTVL.

The chain is built from TRBV7-2 and TRBJ2-1; TRBD2 matches 9 bases. The CDR3 totals 15 residues. Trimming at V came to 6 bases and at J to 4 bases, leaving 7 bases not matched to a gene. Germline V lookup: CDR1 SGHTA, CDR2 FQGNSA. CDR3: CASSPPSGTYNEQFF. The CDR3 coding sequence is TGTGCCAGCAGTCCCCCTAGCGGGACTTACAATGAGCAGTTCTTC.

In its sample, this clonotype was seen a few times. This chain uses TRBV7-2 with TRBJ2-4, with TRBD2 matching 9 bases. Germline V gene lookup returns CDR1 SGHTA and CDR2 FQGNSA. This CDR3 spans 17 amino acids. V lost 5 bases to trimming and J lost 0 bases; unmatched junction nucleotides: 8. CDR3: CASSQISGSIAKNIQYF. The CDR3 DNA follows: TGTGCCAGCAGCCAGATTAGCGGGAGCATAGCCAAAAACATTCAGTACTTC.

This rearrangement joins TRBV20-1 to TRBJ2-4, with D perhaps matching TRBD2 (6 bases). Trimming took 3 bases from V and 0 from J, leaving 6 bases between them. The CDR3 is made up of 13 amino acids. Germline V gene data show CDR1 as DFQATT and CDR2 as SNEGSKA (reference sequence). CDR3 region: CSARTRAKNIQYF. The CDR3 DNA sequence: TGCAGTGCTAGGACTAGAGCCAAAAACATTCAGTACTTC.

This clonotype was counted between two and nine times. The V and J genes are TRBV20-1 and TRBJ2-4; D is perhaps TRBD1 (6 bases). Trimming stripped 3 bases from V and 0 bases from J, with 9 bases between. This CDR3 has 14 amino acids. Germline V gene data show CDR1 as DFQATT and CDR2 as SNEGSKA (reference sequence). The CDR3 bases are TGCAGTGCTAGGTCAGGGGTAGCCAAAAACATTCAGTACTTC. This encodes CSARSGVAKNIQYF.